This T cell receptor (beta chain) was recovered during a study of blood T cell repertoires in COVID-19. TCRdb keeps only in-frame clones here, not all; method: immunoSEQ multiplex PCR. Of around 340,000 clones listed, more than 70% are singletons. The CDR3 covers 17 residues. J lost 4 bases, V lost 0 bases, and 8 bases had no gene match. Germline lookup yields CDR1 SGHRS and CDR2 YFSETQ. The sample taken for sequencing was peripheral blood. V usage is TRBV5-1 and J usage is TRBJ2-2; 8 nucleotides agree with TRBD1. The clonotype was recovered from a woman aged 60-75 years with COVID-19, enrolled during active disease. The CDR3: CASSLAAGGASTGELFF. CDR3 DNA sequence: TGCGCCAGCAGCTTGGCTGCAGGGGGCGCGAGCACCGGGGAGCTGTTTTTT.